This T cell receptor (beta chain) was captured by sequencing in a study of CD8+CD57+ T cells in acquired aplastic anemia. The template for TCR beta VDJ and CDR3 sequence profiling was genomic DNA. Using its own MiXCR run on the reads, TCRdb lists one record per CDR3 protein. The sample includes about 160,000 distinct CDR3 sequences, 71% of them seen just once. About this clonotype: Its cognate antigen is unknown.

The CDR3 runs to 13 residues. CDR1 and CDR2 from the germline V gene are SNHLY and FYNNEI. V was pared by 7 bases and J by 0 bases, with 6 bases between. Study outcomes and limitations: Common to patients and controls were approximately 30 CD8+ CDR3 sequences.

Patients picked for sequencing had shown CD8+CD57+ cell expansion detected by flow cytometry. Receipt of therapy had not occurred in any patient by the time of blood sampling. V and J are TRBV2 and TRBJ1-4; D is uncertain. This sequence was found in a human donor with aplastic anemia. The sample comprised sorted CD4+, CD8+, or CD8+CD57+ T cells (not recorded which) from PBMCs. The CDR3: CASTEATNEKLFF. CDR3 sequence (DNA): TGTGCCAGCACCGAAGCAACTAATGAAAAACTGTTTTTT.